The present entry profiles one T cell receptor (beta chain) with its context. The same CDR3 also results from other DNA sequences found in this sample. The sample belongs to a study of shared clonotypes between healthy human individuals. Naive CD8 isolation took CD45RO-negative cells positively selected for CCR7 and excluded terminally differentiated effector memory CD45RA+ cells. Generated by immunoSEQ multiplex PCR, the TCRdb table keeps only in-frame clones and is missing some. The data hold around 1.9 million clones, with roughly 91% observed a single time. The ends were cut back, 6 bases at V and 0 bases at J, with 5 bases in the middle. CDR3 length equals 12 residues. Germline V lookup: CDR1 MDHEN, CDR2 SYDVKM.

The sequence derives from a man between 18 and 29 years old in good health. Some clones in this sample may be carry-over from other donors' samples. The sample taken for sequencing was naive CD8+ T cells from PBMCs. The rearrangement joins TRBV28 to TRBJ1-1; no clear D. DNA of the CDR3: TGTGCCAGCAGACTCATGAACACTGAAGCTTTCTTT. It specifies CASRLMNTEAFF.